This T cell receptor (beta chain) was recorded in a study of identical twins. CDR3 size: 11 residues. V lost 10 bases, J lost 3 bases, and 9 bases lay in between. Whole-study findings and limits: Zero-insertion results could be subject to partial confounding by invariant MAIT and iNKT cells.

TCRdb fed the 5' RACE reads into MiXCR, producing one record per CDR3 protein. The sample holds around 250,000 distinct CDR3 sequences, about 6.7% seen once. Details on this clonotype: What it binds is unknown.

In addition, the sample was reused for a study of T cells expressing NK-cell markers.

Sequenced: CD8+ T cells sorted from blood. This sequence was found in a woman between 18 and 30 years old in good health. This sequence joins TRBV12-3 or TRBV12-4 and TRBJ1-1, with D perhaps matching TRBD1 (5 bases). The CDR3 region has the DNA TGTGCCACCAGGGTGTACACTGAAGCTTTCTTT. Its protein product is CATRVYTEAFF.